The table lists the clone carrying this TCR beta chain with many counts. As yet, its antigen is unknown. These data originate in a study of T-cell reconstitution after alpha-beta-depleted transplantation in children. Study-wide findings and caveats: Surviving recipient T cells and thymic progenitors accounted for the high day-60 TCRbeta diversity observed in some patients. T-cell counts and diversity at one year following transplant were attributed mainly to newly produced T cells. About two months after transplant, alpha-beta T cells reportedly came from several hundred expanded graft clones.

The CDR3 extends over 13 amino acids. Germline V gene lookup returns CDR1 SGHKS and CDR2 YYEKEE (reference sequence). The V gene lost 4 bases and the J gene lost 8 bases, with 13 bases spanning the gap. The authors prepared the TCRbeta library with unique molecular identifiers. MiXCR was run by TCRdb on the PCR reads, yielding one entry per CDR3 protein. The repertoire holds about 580,000 distinct CDR3 sequences, with 23% as singletons. The sequence derives from a boy younger than two who had a stem cell transplant for acute myeloid leukemia, so the T cells may come from the graft donor. The rearrangement links TRBV5-5 to TRBJ2-1; perhaps TRBD1 as D (5 bases). The specimen comprised PBMCs, mostly from graft donor cells, sampled 360 days after TCRalphabeta/CD19-depleted stem cell transplant. CDR3 DNA sequence: TGTGCCAGCAGCGTTCAGGGTGGGGATGAGCAGTTCTTC. This translates into CASSVQGGDEQFF.